What follows is one T cell receptor (beta chain) and its context. Germline lookup yields CDR1 SEHNR and CDR2 FQNEAQ (reference sequence). The CDR3 runs 18 residues. V shed 1 base and J 4 bases; nucleotides not matched to a gene: 10. The data were taken from a study of blood T cell repertoires in COVID-19. Study at large: Acute and convalescent COVID-19 samples came from the United States, Italy and Spain. PBMCs, B-cell-depleted T cells, or T cells were the source of the cDNA or gDNA that made up the material.

Original processing methods: It was from reference gene primer amplification that nucleated cell counts were estimated. Using immunoSEQ multiplex PCR, the repertoire was profiled, and TCRdb retains in-frame clones only, with some absent. The D gene and trimming were derived from the DNA, and the V and J assignments and clone size from that table. The sample shows 150,000 to 200,000 clones, roughly nine tenths of them seen only once. The chain joins TRBV7-9 to TRBJ2-2, with 9 bases identical to TRBD2. The source is a human donor in a cohort sampled during active COVID-19. The sample was peripheral blood. The CDR3 is CASSLEQRGATITGELFF. As DNA, the CDR3 is TGTGCCAGCAGCTTAGAGCAGCGGGGGGCCACCATCACCGGGGAGCTGTTTTTT.